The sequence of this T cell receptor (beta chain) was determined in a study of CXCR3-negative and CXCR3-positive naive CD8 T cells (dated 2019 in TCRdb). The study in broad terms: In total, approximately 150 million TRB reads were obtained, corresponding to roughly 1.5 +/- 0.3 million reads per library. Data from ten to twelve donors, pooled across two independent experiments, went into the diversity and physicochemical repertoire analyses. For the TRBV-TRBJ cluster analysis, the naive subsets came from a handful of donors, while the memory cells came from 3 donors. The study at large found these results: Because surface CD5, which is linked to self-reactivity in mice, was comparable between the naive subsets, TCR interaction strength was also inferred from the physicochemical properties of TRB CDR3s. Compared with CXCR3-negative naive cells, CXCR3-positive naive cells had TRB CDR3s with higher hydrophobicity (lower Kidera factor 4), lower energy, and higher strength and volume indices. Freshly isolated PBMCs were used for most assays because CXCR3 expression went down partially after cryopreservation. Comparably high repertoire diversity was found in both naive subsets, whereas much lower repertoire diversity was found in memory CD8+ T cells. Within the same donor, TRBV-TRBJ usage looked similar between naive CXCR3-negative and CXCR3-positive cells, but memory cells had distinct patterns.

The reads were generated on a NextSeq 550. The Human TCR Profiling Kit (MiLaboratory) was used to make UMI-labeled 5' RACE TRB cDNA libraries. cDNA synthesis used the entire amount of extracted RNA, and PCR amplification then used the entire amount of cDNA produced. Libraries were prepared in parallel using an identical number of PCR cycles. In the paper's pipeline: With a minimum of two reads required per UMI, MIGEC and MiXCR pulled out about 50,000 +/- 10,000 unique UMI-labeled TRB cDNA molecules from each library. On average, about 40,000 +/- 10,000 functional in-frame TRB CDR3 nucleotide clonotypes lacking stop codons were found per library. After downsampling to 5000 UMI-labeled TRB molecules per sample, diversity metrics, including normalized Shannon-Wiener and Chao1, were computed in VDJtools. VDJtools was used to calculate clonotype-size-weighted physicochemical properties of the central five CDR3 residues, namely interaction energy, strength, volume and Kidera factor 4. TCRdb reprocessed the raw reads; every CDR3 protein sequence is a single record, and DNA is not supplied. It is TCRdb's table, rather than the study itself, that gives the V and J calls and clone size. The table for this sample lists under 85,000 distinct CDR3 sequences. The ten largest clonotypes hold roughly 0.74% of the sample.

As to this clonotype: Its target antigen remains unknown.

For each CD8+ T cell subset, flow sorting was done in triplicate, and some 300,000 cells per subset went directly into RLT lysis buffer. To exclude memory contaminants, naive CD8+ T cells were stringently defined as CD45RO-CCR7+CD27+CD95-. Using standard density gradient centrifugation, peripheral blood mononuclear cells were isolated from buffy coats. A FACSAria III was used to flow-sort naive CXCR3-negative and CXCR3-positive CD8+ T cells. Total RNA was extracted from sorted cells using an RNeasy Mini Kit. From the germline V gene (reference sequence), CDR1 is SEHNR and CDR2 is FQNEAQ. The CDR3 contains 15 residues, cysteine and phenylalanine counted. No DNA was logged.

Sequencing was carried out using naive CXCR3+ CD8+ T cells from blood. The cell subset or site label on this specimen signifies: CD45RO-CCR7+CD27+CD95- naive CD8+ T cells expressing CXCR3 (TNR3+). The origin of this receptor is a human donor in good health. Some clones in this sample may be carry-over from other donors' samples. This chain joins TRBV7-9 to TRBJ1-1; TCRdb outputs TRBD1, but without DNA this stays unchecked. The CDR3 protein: CASSSGKTGLTEAFF.